What follows are 8 T cell receptor beta chains derived from one specimen sequenced in a study of graft-versus-host responses after intestinal transplantation. These receptors' antigens are unknown. Profiled with immunoSEQ multiplex PCR; TCRdb holds only in-frame clones, not every one. This sample has 110,000 to 150,000 clones, with about 93% found just once. Sequencing used unstimulated CD4+ T cells sorted from spleen or lymph node cells, obtained before intestinal transplant. The source of these receptors is a human donor who received an intestinal transplant.

The CDR3 DNA is TGTGCCAGTAGCGGGAGAGAGACCCAGTACTTC. Its translation is CASSGRETQYF. The chain is built from TRBV19 and TRBJ2-5, with a possible D match to TRBD2 (6 bases). This CDR3 contains 11 residues. Germline V gene lookup returns CDR1 LNHDA and CDR2 SQIVND (reference sequence). V lost 6 bases to trimming and J lost 4 bases, with 6 bases between them.

The chain couples TRBV28 to TRBJ2-1; D is perhaps TRBD1 (5 bases). CDR1 is MDHEN, CDR2 SYDVKM, per germline. V was cut by 10 bases and J by 5 bases, with 18 bases left in between. The CDR3 totals 14 residues. The CDR3 sequence is CATQKGQFNNEQFF. Written as DNA, the CDR3 is TGTGCCACTCAAAAGGGGCAGTTTAACAATGAGCAGTTCTTC.

The J gene is TRBJ1-2, the V gene TRBV5-6; maybe TRBD1 (6 bases). With 1 base removed from V and 7 bases from J, the gap between germline ends came to 11 bases. The CDR3 extends over 13 amino acids. Per the germline V gene, CDR1 is SGHDT and CDR2 is YYEEEE. The CDR3 bases are TGTGCCAGCAGCTTGTTGGGGGGCGCTGGCTACACCTTC. The encoded protein is CASSLLGGAGYTF.

V and J are TRBV5-1 and TRBJ2-1; unclear D gene. V was trimmed by 3 bases and J by 9 bases, leaving 10 bases between them. Germline V gene sequence: CDR1 SGHRS, CDR2 YFSETQ. This CDR3 comprises 12 residues. The DNA of the CDR3 is TGCGCCAGCAGCTCCCCAGACGGTGAGCAGTTCTTC. Translating it yields CASSSPDGEQFF.

This chain joins TRBV5-1 and TRBJ1-2; D is unresolved. Germline V gene data show CDR1 as SGHRS and CDR2 as YFSETQ. With 4 bases removed from V and 2 bases from J, the gap between germline ends came to 15 bases. The CDR3 runs to 15 residues. The DNA for the CDR3 is TGCGCCAGCAGCCAGGACCGTATATTAAACTATGGCTACACCTTC. As protein: CASSQDRILNYGYTF.

This chain's CDR3 is CASSPNTGVSSYEQYF. DNA for the CDR3: TGTGCCAGCAGCCCGAATACAGGGGTAAGCTCCTACGAGCAGTACTTC. This chain links TRBV7-9 with TRBJ2-7; 7 bases agree with TRBD1. V shed 5 bases, J shed 0 bases, and the junction held 10 bases outside the gene matches. CDR3 length equals 16 residues. Germline V CDR1 and CDR2: SEHNR, FQNEAQ (reference sequence). Filled out from reference TRBV7-9 and TRBJ2-7, the complete variable domain reads DTGVSQNPRHKITKRGQNVTFRCDPISEHNRLYWYRQTLGQGPEFLTYFQNEAQLEKSRLLSDRFSAERPKGSFSTLEIQRTEQGDSAMYLCASSPNTGVSSYEQYFGPGTRLTVT.

The chain employs TRBV21-1 and TRBJ2-3; the table's D call of TRBD2 was not tested on the DNA. TRBV21-1 is a documented pseudogene. The CDR3 runs 15 residues. CDR3 residues: CASPVRELDTDTQYF. Written as DNA, the CDR3 is TGTGCCAGCCCGGTGCGGGAGCTAGACACAGATACGCAGTATTTT.

The chain has TRBV5-4 and TRBJ1-1; no definite D call. The germline V gene has CDR1 SGHNT and CDR2 YYREEE (reference sequence). The CDR3 covers 15 residues. The V and J ends lost 5 bases and 3 bases respectively, with 17 bases between them. The CDR3 bases are TGTGCCAGCAGTCCACTCGGACCCTGGGACACTGAAGCTTTCTTT. Translation: CASSPLGPWDTEAFF.